One sample yielded the 14 T cell receptor beta chains listed below, sequenced in a study of blood T cell repertoires in COVID-19. Measured with immunoSEQ multiplex PCR; TCRdb has only the in-frame clones, and not every one. The sample includes fewer than 350,000 clones, around 85% seen only once; the top ten take about 1.9%. Sequenced material: PBMCs or T cells enriched from blood (not recorded which). Receptor source: a woman in her 30s who had been exposed to COVID-19.

This clone was seen a handful of times. This chain uses TRBV7-9 with TRBJ2-7; D not resolved. V lost 4 bases to trimming and J lost 2 bases, with 12 bases between them. The germline V gene has CDR1 SEHNR and CDR2 FQNEAQ (reference sequence). The CDR3 spans 14 residues. For the CDR3, the DNA is TGTGCCAGCAGCTCCCCTTCCTTAGCCTACGAGCAGTACTTC. Translating gives CASSSPSLAYEQYF.

This chain uses TRBV6-1 with TRBJ1-2; unclear D gene. This CDR3 comprises 13 residues. Looked up from germline, CDR1 is MNHNS and CDR2 is SASEGT. V was trimmed by 1 base and J by 4 bases, leaving 7 bases between them. This CDR3 reads CASSEGQIYGYTF. CDR3 DNA: TGTGCCAGCAGTGAAGGGCAGATCTATGGCTACACCTTC.

The chain uses TRBV19 and TRBJ1-1; D may be TRBD1 (5 bases). This CDR3 has 15 amino acids. V dropped 6 bases and J dropped 1 base, with 15 bases sitting between them. CDR1 LNHDA and CDR2 SQIVND come from the germline V gene (reference sequence). CDR3 sequence reads: CASRDRGGKNTEAFF. In DNA form, the CDR3 reads TGTGCCAGTAGGGATAGGGGAGGAAAGAACACTGAAGCTTTCTTT. The full variable domain, with the rest looked up from reference TRBV19 and TRBJ1-1, is DGGITQSPKYLFRKEGQNVTLSCEQNLNHDAMYWYRQDPGQGLRLIYYSQIVNDFQKGDIAEGYSVSREKKESFPLTVTSAQKNPTAFYLCASRDRGGKNTEAFFGQGTRLTVV.

The chain is built from TRBV19 and TRBJ1-1; perhaps TRBD1 as D (6 bases). In germline, CDR1 is LNHDA, CDR2 SQIVND (reference sequence). Trimming cost V 9 bases and J 4 bases, with 21 bases left between them. This CDR3 is 15 amino acids long. CDR3 sequence: CASNRGGALFTEAFF. For the CDR3, the DNA is TGTGCCAGCAATCGAGGGGGGGCACTTTTCACTGAAGCTTTCTTT.

The chain employs TRBV7-8 and TRBJ1-1; the match to TRBD1 covers 9 bases. The CDR3 extends over 15 amino acids. V shed 3 bases, J shed 8 bases, and the junction held 10 bases outside the gene matches. Germline V gene data show CDR1 as SGHVS and CDR2 as FQNEAQ. CDR3 sequence: CASSLTGDGTGEAFF. The CDR3 nucleotides are TGTGCCAGCAGCTTGACAGGAGACGGGACAGGGGAAGCTTTCTTT.

This sequence joins TRBV12-3 or TRBV12-4 and TRBJ2-7; TRBD1 is a possible D gene (6 bases). The CDR3 contains 13 residues. Trimming removed 6 bases from V and 3 bases from J, with 12 bases in between. CDR3 residues: CASSPGQHYEQYF. The CDR3 nucleotides read TGTGCCAGCAGCCCTGGACAGCACTACGAGCAGTACTTC.

V gene TRBV3-1 (or the pseudogene TRBV3-2) combines with J gene TRBJ2-3; tentative D call: TRBD2 (6 bases). The CDR3 is 16 amino acids. With 0 bases removed from V and 2 bases from J, the gap between germline ends came to 12 bases. CDR1 and CDR2 from the germline V gene are LGHDT and YNNKEL (reference sequence). The CDR3, as DNA: TGTGCCAGCAGCCAAGAGGAGCGGGTGATCACAGATACGCAGTATTTT. It codes for CASSQEERVITDTQYF.

The rearrangement uses TRBV6-5 and TRBJ1-6, with TRBD1 matching over 7 bases. This CDR3 is built from 14 residues. Losses at the gene ends were 2 bases for V and 10 bases for J; bases not matched to a gene: 5. CDR1 and CDR2 from the germline V gene are MNHEY and SVGAGI. The CDR3 protein is CASSYRGRESPLHF. The CDR3 bases are TGTGCCAGCAGTTACAGGGGGCGCGAATCACCCCTCCACTTT.

This chain joins TRBV28 and TRBJ1-4, with TRBD1 matching over 7 bases. CDR3 length: 16 residues. V was pared by 7 bases and J by 0 bases, with 8 bases of the junction left unmatched. CDR1 and CDR2 (germline): MDHEN, SYDVKM. CDR3 sequence reads: CASNAGGYATNEKLFF. In nucleotides, the CDR3 is TGTGCCAGCAACGCAGGGGGGTATGCAACTAATGAAAAACTGTTTTTT.

This chain connects TRBV28 to TRBJ1-2; the match to TRBD1 covers 7 bases. The CDR3 consists of 12 residues. The V and J ends lost 6 bases and 8 bases, in that order; junction bases with no gene match: 6. Germline V gene lookup returns CDR1 MDHEN and CDR2 SYDVKM. The CDR3 DNA reads TGTGCCAGCAGGGAGGGGGCGCGCGGCTACACCTTC. This codes for CASREGARGYTF.

J is TRBJ1-2 and V is TRBV4-2; 8 nucleotides line up with TRBD1. The germline V gene encodes CDR1 LGHNA and CDR2 YNFKEQ. Trimming removed 1 base from V and 7 bases from J; junction bases left unmatched: 8. This CDR3 spans 15 amino acids. The CDR3 loop reads CASSQGLQGEGGYTF. For the CDR3, the DNA is TGTGCCAGCAGCCAAGGACTACAGGGGGAAGGTGGCTACACCTTC.

This rearrangement joins TRBV9 to TRBJ2-5, with TRBD2 matching 11 bases. This CDR3 is 16 amino acids long. The trim removed 5 bases at V and 2 bases at J, leaving 8 bases unmatched. Germline V lookup: CDR1 SGDLS, CDR2 YYNGEE. CDR3 sequence reads: CASSLSGTSGQETQYF. The CDR3 DNA follows: TGTGCCAGCAGTTTGTCAGGGACTAGCGGTCAAGAGACCCAGTACTTC.

The V call is TRBV2, the J call TRBJ2-5; 8 bases agree with TRBD2. CDR1 is SNHLY and CDR2 is FYNNEI in the germline V gene. The CDR3 spans 14 residues. V was clipped by 6 bases and J by 5 bases; unmatched bases: 8. CDR3 DNA: TGTGCCAGCAGGGGACTAGTCCAATCCGAGACCCAGTACTTC. It translates to CASRGLVQSETQYF. Supplemented by reference TRBV2 and TRBJ2-5, the full variable domain reads EPEVTQTPSHQVTQMGQEVILRCVPISNHLYFYWYRQILGQKVEFLVSFYNNEISEKSEIFDDQFSVERPDGSNFTLKIRSTKLEDSAMYFCASRGLVQSETQYFGPGTRLLVL.

This clone was seen more than once but under ten times. This chain links TRBV27 with TRBJ1-1; 9 bases match TRBD1. The germline CDR1 and CDR2 sequences are MNHEY and SMNVEV (reference sequence). CDR3 length equals 15 residues. V was clipped by 1 base and J by 4 bases; unmatched bases: 4. CDR3 in amino acids: CASSLFGGQGTEAFF. Written as DNA, the CDR3 is TGTGCCAGCAGTTTATTCGGGGGACAGGGCACTGAAGCTTTCTTT.